What follows are 15 T cell receptor beta chains derived from one specimen sequenced in a study of T cells in Graves' hyperthyroidism and ophthalmopathy. Regions amplified from RNA transcripts were the TCR beta CDR3 regions. During a first-round RT-PCR of the TCR CDR3, the HTBI primer set was used. One entry per CDR3 protein results from TCRdb running MiXCR on the multiplex PCR reads. Counted here are hundreds of thousands of distinct CDR3 sequences, about a sixth occurring once; the ten biggest clones make up about 50%. Sequenced: blood. The receptors originated from a woman between 55 and 75 years old with Graves' ophthalmopathy.

This clonotype was detected many times. The chain uses TRBV12-3 or TRBV12-4 and TRBJ2-5; a possible D gene is TRBD1 (5 bases). The CDR3 contains 14 residues. Trimming stripped 8 bases from V and 2 bases from J, with 15 bases between. The CDR3 DNA follows: TGTGCCAGCCCCCCAGGGCTAGGACAAGAGACCCAGTACTTC. This sequence encodes CASPPGLGQETQYF.

This clonotype has a count of ten or more. This rearrangement joins TRBV6-5 to TRBJ2-7, with 8 nucleotides matching TRBD2. V shed 2 bases, J shed 3 bases, and the junction held 6 bases outside the gene matches. There are 15 residues in the CDR3. CDR1 is MNHEY, CDR2 SVGAGI, per germline. CDR3: CASSYGAGGNYEQYF. For the CDR3, the DNA is TGTGCCAGCAGTTACGGCGCGGGAGGAAACTACGAGCAGTACTTC.

This clonotype has a count of ten or more. The V and J genes are TRBV6-1 and TRBJ2-7; 9 bases map to TRBD1. Germline V gene sequence: CDR1 MNHNS, CDR2 SASEGT. CDR3 length: 15 residues. Unmatched junction bases numbered 10, after V lost 5 bases and J lost 5 bases. For the CDR3, the DNA is TGTGCCAGCAGTTATACCGGGACAGGGCGGAACGAGCAGTACTTC. This translates into CASSYTGTGRNEQYF.

As for this clonotype: Being one base from a much bigger clone, this may be a read error. The rearrangement joins TRBV6-2 or TRBV6-3 to TRBJ1-6; D remains ambiguous. The V end lost 8 bases, the J end lost 5 bases, and 13 bases lay between the germline ends. This CDR3 has 14 residues. Germline CDR1 reads MNHEY; CDR2 reads SVGEGT. The chain's CDR3 is CASGWTKDNSPLHF. Here the CDR3 DNA reads TGTGCCAGCGGATGGACCAAGGATAATTCACCCCTCCACTTT.

This clonotype occurred a few times. The chain carries TRBV30 and TRBJ2-2; D not certain. This CDR3 has 13 residues. V gave up 5 bases and J gave up 1 base, with 8 bases separating them. Germline-derived CDR1 and CDR2 are GTSNPN and SVGIG (reference sequence). CDR3 amino acids: CAWAVGNTGELFF. CDR3 bases: TGTGCCTGGGCCGTTGGGAACACCGGGGAGCTGTTTTTT.

DNA of the CDR3: TGCAGCGTTGGGGGTATGGACTATGGCTACACCTTC. Translated: CSVGGMDYGYTF. The J gene is TRBJ1-2, the V gene TRBV29-1; D gene uncertain. Germline loops: CDR1 SQVTM, CDR2 ANQGSEA. CDR3 length equals 12 residues. Deletions cut 4 bases from V and 3 bases from J, with 9 bases between. The variable domain in full, with the rest retrieved from reference TRBV29-1 and TRBJ1-2, is SAVISQKPSRDICQRGTSLTIQCQVDSQVTMMFWYRQQPGQSLTLIATANQGSEATYESGFVIDKFPISRPNLTFSTLTVSNMSPEDSSIYLCSVGGMDYGYTFGSGTRLTVV.

This clonotype was seen ten or more times. The V gene is TRBV20-1, the J gene TRBJ2-1, with 13 bases fitting TRBD2. V shed 5 bases and J 9 bases; nucleotides not matched to a gene: 7. Germline V gene sequence: CDR1 DFQATT, CDR2 SNEGSKA (reference sequence). The CDR3 spans 14 residues. CDR3 in amino acids: CSASGTSGIVEQFF. The CDR3 DNA reads TGCAGTGCTTCCGGGACTAGCGGGATCGTTGAGCAGTTCTTC.

This clonotype occurred many times. J is TRBJ2-7 and V is TRBV4-3, with 11 nucleotides matching TRBD1. CDR1 and CDR2 (germline): LGHNA, YSLEER. Trimming removed 4 bases from V and 6 bases from J; junction bases left unmatched: 5. This CDR3 has 14 residues. CDR3 amino acids: CASSRDRGSGEQYF. In DNA, the CDR3 is TGCGCCAGCAGCCGGGACAGGGGGTCGGGCGAGCAGTACTTC.

This chain connects TRBV20-1 to TRBJ1-2; D perhaps matches TRBD1 (6 bases). CDR3 size: 15 residues. Between the trimmed V and J ends, which lost 6 bases and 0 bases, there was a span of 17 bases. Germline assignment: CDR1 DFQATT and CDR2 SNEGSKA (reference sequence). CDR3 in amino acids: CSAQGGDSANYGYTF. As DNA, the CDR3 is TGCAGTGCACAAGGGGGAGATTCAGCTAACTATGGCTACACCTTC.

This clonotype was counted ten times or more. V and J are TRBV7-2 and TRBJ1-6; D gene uncertain. Germline V gives CDR1 SGHTA, CDR2 FQGNSA. This CDR3 comprises 16 residues. Trimming cost V 1 base and J 8 bases, with 15 bases left between them. CDR3 DNA sequence: TGTGCCAGCAGCTTAGTGGGCGGCAGGATGGATTCACCCCTCCACTTT. This gives the protein CASSLVGGRMDSPLHF.

The J gene is TRBJ2-1, the V gene TRBV20-1, with 11 bases that match TRBD2. With 3 bases clipped from V and 8 bases from J, the junction kept 9 bases outside the gene matches. This CDR3 has 15 amino acids. Germline CDR1 DFQATT, CDR2 SNEGSKA (reference sequence). The CDR3 sequence is CSASLLAGEGDEQFF. The CDR3 coding sequence is TGCAGTGCTAGTCTACTAGCGGGGGAAGGGGATGAGCAGTTCTTC.

This clonotype came up many times. The chain recombines TRBV7-2 with TRBJ2-7; maybe TRBD1 (6 bases). The ends were cut back, 5 bases at V and 4 bases at J, with 12 bases in the middle. CDR1 and CDR2 from the germline V gene are SGHTA and FQGNSA. The CDR3 loop spans 13 amino acids. This CDR3 reads CASSVTGQYEQYF. DNA for the CDR3: TGTGCCAGCAGCGTTACAGGGCAATACGAGCAGTACTTC.

CDR3 nucleotide sequence: TGTGCCAGCAGCCCGAGACAGGGAGTCAATCAGCCCCAGCATTTT. Encoded protein: CASSPRQGVNQPQHF. The chain uses TRBV4-2 and TRBJ1-5; TRBD1 matches 7 bases. Per germline, CDR1 LGHNA and CDR2 YNFKEQ. This CDR3 has 15 residues. V was pared by 4 bases and J by 3 bases, with 6 bases of the junction left unmatched.

This chain joins TRBV4-1 and TRBJ2-3, with D perhaps TRBD1 (5 bases). Germline values: CDR1 MGHRA, CDR2 YSYEKL. The CDR3 has 16 residues. The ends were cut back, 1 base at V and 6 bases at J, with 17 bases in the middle. The CDR3 region is CASSQGLQASMDTQYF. DNA for the CDR3: TGCGCCAGCAGCCAAGGCCTACAGGCGTCAATGGATACGCAGTATTTT.

This clonotype was seen at least ten times. The chain couples TRBV7-2 to TRBJ1-2; 9 bases fit TRBD1. CDR3 length: 14 amino acids. Germline-derived CDR1 and CDR2 are SGHTA and FQGNSA. The J segment lost 6 bases and the V segment lost 4 bases, leaving 6 bases of the junction unmatched. The chain's CDR3 is CASSSRGTGNGYTF. The CDR3 DNA reads as TGTGCCAGCAGCTCAAGAGGGACAGGGAATGGCTACACCTTC. Variable domain in full (rest from reference TRBV7-2 and TRBJ1-2): GAGVSQSPSNKVTEKGKDVELRCDPISGHTALYWYRQSLGQGLEFLIYFQGNSAPDKSGLPSDRFSAERTGGSVSTLTIQRTQQEDSAVYLCASSSRGTGNGYTFGSGTRLTVV.